These T cell receptor beta chains were read from a single sample in a study of T cells in Graves' hyperthyroidism and ophthalmopathy. TCRdb re-analysed the multiplex PCR reads in MiXCR, keeping a single row per CDR3 protein. Here the sample spans approximately 690,000 distinct CDR3 sequences, approximately 14% being singletons. The specimen sequenced was blood. The receptors derive from a woman between 45 and 60 years old with Graves' ophthalmopathy. The CDR3 runs from the conserved cysteine through the conserved F or W. The order of the fields is D gene, V gene, J gene, CDR3 protein. A D gene is named only where the DNA matches it firmly.

.	TRBV28	TRBJ1-2	CASSKRPGQGTYGYTF
.	TRBV5-1	TRBJ2-5	CASSLAGEGETQYF
.	TRBV29-1	TRBJ2-7	CSVGRLSEQYF
.	TRBV6-5	TRBJ2-4	CASSWGSKNIQYF
.	TRBV12-3/TRBV12-4	TRBJ2-7	CASSFNLADSYEQYF
TRBD1	TRBV27	TRBJ2-7	CASSGTAFVYEQYF
.	TRBV6-6	TRBJ1-2	CASSYGGTTENGYTF
.	TRBV30	TRBJ1-2	CAWSVLGARGTF
TRBD2	TRBV28	TRBJ2-1	CASSSRRWTSGERRNEQFF
TRBD2	TRBV20-1	TRBJ2-1	CSASGTSGRGEQFF
TRBD2	TRBV7-6	TRBJ2-7	CARVGLAGAYEQYF
.	TRBV6-1	TRBJ2-7	CASSEYGGPNEQYF
TRBD1	TRBV7-9	TRBJ1-4	CASSPRTGDEKLFF
.	TRBV3-1	TRBJ1-2	CASSQGYGYTF
TRBD1	TRBV28	TRBJ2-3	CASSLLLRDRSQGTDTQYF
TRBD1	TRBV7-2	TRBJ1-6	CASSSQGDRESPLHF
TRBD2	TRBV20-1	TRBJ2-1	CSASLGLAESSYNEQFF
TRBD2	TRBV10-3	TRBJ2-7	CAAGGKTGSYEQYF
TRBD2	TRBV9	TRBJ2-3	CASSPRPTSVGTDTQYF
TRBD2	TRBV4-2	TRBJ2-1	CASSQGGSSYNEQFF
.	TRBV5-1	TRBJ1-1	CASSLRGVGLTNTEAFF
.	TRBV20-1	TRBJ2-5	CSARLVRETQYF
.	TRBV5-1	TRBJ2-2	CASSLDGGRQNTGELFF
.	TRBV14	TRBJ2-3	CASSQVTGLSGDTQYF
.	TRBV7-8	TRBJ1-1	CASSLVGGPNTEAFF
.	TRBV6-2/TRBV6-3	TRBJ2-5	CASSYFRQGGQETQYF
TRBD2	TRBV7-2	TRBJ2-2	CASSLVSGRAATGELFF
.	TRBV7-3	TRBJ2-3	CASSLKRQGVDTQYF
TRBD1	TRBV13	TRBJ1-4	CASSRGQGTEKLFF
.	TRBV27	TRBJ2-2	CASSLSLRGTGELFF
.	TRBV15	TRBJ2-1	CATSRVGNYNEQFF
.	TRBV6-1	TRBJ1-5	CASIETKSNQPQHF
TRBD1	TRBV2	TRBJ1-1	CARTSTGSGAFF
.	TRBV28	TRBJ1-5	CASSSLRDTEDQPQHF
TRBD2	TRBV28	TRBJ2-7	CASSYSGRLYEQYF
TRBD2	TRBV11-2	TRBJ2-2	CASSQETSGPTGELFF
.	TRBV12-3/TRBV12-4	TRBJ2-2	CASLQPGPSVPGELFF
TRBD1	TRBV6-5	TRBJ2-7	CASRYRGQKEHSSYEQYF
.	TRBV6-5	TRBJ1-1	CASSYGQGEAFF
.	TRBV28	TRBJ2-3	CASLPLRGRTDTQYF
.	TRBV15	TRBJ2-5	CATSRLWETQYF
TRBD1	TRBV25-1	TRBJ2-3	CASSVNRGPDTQYF
TRBD2	TRBV20-1	TRBJ2-1	CSALAGGFSSYNEQFF
.	TRBV28	TRBJ2-3	CASSFSGVGTDTQYF